The 17 T cell receptor beta chains below were found in one sample sequenced in a study of T cell responses to AZD1222 COVID-19 vaccine. Repertoires were generated with immunoSEQ multiplex PCR, while TCRdb's copy carries only in-frame clones and drops some. The repertoire holds roughly 150,000 clones, with roughly 91% as singletons. Here the sequenced sample was peripheral blood, taken 28 days after the second AZD1222 dose. The receptors originated from an adult who received the AZD1222 COVID-19 vaccine.

The V gene is TRBV6-2 or TRBV6-3, the J gene TRBJ2-4; 7 bases map to TRBD2. The CDR3 extends over 15 amino acids. V was pared by 5 bases and J by 2 bases, with 6 bases of the junction left unmatched. Germline V gene lookup returns CDR1 MNHEY and CDR2 SVGEGT. DNA for the CDR3: TGTGCCAGCAGTCAGCTAGCGGTTTCCAAAAACATTCAGTACTTC. Its protein product is CASSQLAVSKNIQYF.

The CDR3 DNA follows: TGTGCCATCAGTGCAAGGCCTAGCGGAGAAGAGACCCAGTACTTC. Translating gives CAISARPSGEETQYF. This rearrangement joins TRBV10-3 to TRBJ2-5, with TRBD2 identical over 7 bases. Germline V gene sequence: CDR1 ENHRY, CDR2 SYGVKD. The CDR3 contains 15 residues. The junction had 8 bases not matched to a gene; V was cut back by 4 bases and J by 3 bases.

The rearrangement links TRBV9 to TRBJ2-1, with TRBD2 as a possible D gene (6 bases). The V and J ends lost 4 bases and 7 bases respectively, with 15 bases between them. The CDR3 runs 14 residues. Germline CDR1 is SGDLS and CDR2 is YYNGEE. The CDR3 nucleotides are TGTGCCAGCAGCCTCCGAGCGGGTGGGAATGAGCAGTTCTTC. Protein product: CASSLRAGGNEQFF.

The chain has TRBV19 and TRBJ1-2, with D unclear. V shed 1 base and J shed 2 bases, with 8 bases lying between them. The CDR3 length is 14 residues. Germline-derived CDR1 and CDR2 are LNHDA and SQIVND (reference sequence). The DNA of the CDR3 is TGTGCCAGTAGTATAGCCGACGGGAACTATGGCTACACCTTC. Translating it yields CASSIADGNYGYTF.

The rearrangement links TRBV10-2 to TRBJ2-3, with D possibly called TRBD1 or TRBD2 (6 bases each). The CDR3 totals 15 residues. The V gene lost 0 bases and the J gene lost 3 bases, with 10 bases spanning the gap. Germline CDR1 WSHSY, CDR2 SAAADI. The CDR3 here is CASSESGGGTDTQYF. The CDR3 DNA reads as TGCGCCAGCAGTGAGTCTGGAGGGGGAACAGATACGCAGTATTTT.

The chain has TRBV2 and TRBJ2-7; D gene unclear. CDR1 and CDR2 (germline): SNHLY, FYNNEI. Trimming stripped 5 bases from V and 3 bases from J, with 8 bases between. This CDR3 has 12 residues. The CDR3 bases are TGTGCCAGCAGTAAAAACGACTACGAGCAGTACTTC. It encodes CASSKNDYEQYF.

This chain connects TRBV3-1 (or the pseudogene TRBV3-2) to TRBJ2-7; D is tentatively TRBD1 or TRBD2 (6 bases each). V lost 8 bases to trimming and J lost 6 bases, with 17 bases between them. The CDR3 is 13 amino acids. Germline V gene sequence: CDR1 LGHDT, CDR2 YNNKEL (reference sequence). CDR3 region: CASDRRNGGEQYF. In nucleotides, the CDR3 is TGTGCCAGCGACAGGCGCAACGGGGGCGAGCAGTACTTC.

The chain is built from TRBV18 and TRBJ2-2; D possibly corresponds to TRBD2 (6 bases). There are 15 residues in the CDR3. The germline CDR1 and CDR2 sequences are KGHSH and LQKENI. V lost 3 bases to trimming and J lost 4 bases, with 12 bases between them. CDR3 coding DNA: TGTGCCAGCTCACCCCTGGAGGGTACCACCGGGGAGCTGTTTTTT. Encoded protein: CASSPLEGTTGELFF.

The CDR3 DNA reads as TGTGCCAGCAGCTCCAAGATAGGCCCCTTCTACGAGCAGTACTTC. As protein: CASSSKIGPFYEQYF. The chain carries TRBV5-6 and TRBJ2-7; D gene uncertain. The CDR3 totals 15 residues. Trimming took off 3 bases at V and 3 bases at J, with 16 bases between the two ends. Looked up from germline, CDR1 is SGHDT and CDR2 is YYEEEE.

The CDR3 nucleotides are TGCGCCAGCAGCCAAGGGACAGGGGGCGCGAACGAGCAGTACTTC. This sequence encodes CASSQGTGGANEQYF. J is TRBJ2-7 and V is TRBV4-3, with TRBD1 matching 11 bases. The V segment lost 1 base and the J segment 5 bases; nucleotides outside the gene matches: 4. The CDR3 consists of 15 residues. Looked up from germline, CDR1 is LGHNA and CDR2 is YSLEER.

This chain uses TRBV29-1 with TRBJ1-2; a weak D match, TRBD1 (5 bases). Trimming removed 5 bases at V and 6 bases at J, with 13 bases between. The CDR3 has 12 amino acids. Germline CDR1 SQVTM, CDR2 ANQGSEA. CDR3 loop: CSVIGGGDGYTF. CDR3 sequence (DNA): TGCAGCGTTATCGGGGGAGGCGATGGCTACACCTTC.

The chain has TRBV6-1 and TRBJ1-6; a weak D match, TRBD1 (5 bases). Germline V lookup: CDR1 MNHNS, CDR2 SASEGT. CDR3 length: 16 amino acids. V was cut by 2 bases and J by 4 bases, with 12 bases left in between. CDR3 in DNA: TGTGCCAGCAGTGAAAGACCTGAGGGGTATAATTCACCCCTCCACTTT. The encoded protein is CASSERPEGYNSPLHF.

The chain is built from TRBV7-2 and TRBJ2-5; 7 bases agree with TRBD1. Germline V gene sequence: CDR1 SGHTA, CDR2 FQGNSA. Germline trimming cut 5 bases from V and 1 base from J; bases unmatched to any gene: 4. This CDR3 spans 14 amino acids. CDR3 nucleotides: TGTGCCAGCAGCCAGGGACAGACCCAAGAGACCCAGTACTTC. Translating gives CASSQGQTQETQYF.

The chain carries TRBV7-9 and TRBJ1-2; no clear D. V was trimmed by 3 bases and J by 1 base, leaving 6 bases between them. Germline V gene lookup returns CDR1 SEHNR and CDR2 FQNEAQ (reference sequence). This CDR3 comprises 13 residues. The CDR3 loop reads CASSLTINYGYTF. The CDR3 DNA follows: TGTGCCAGCAGCTTGACAATTAACTATGGCTACACCTTC.

The chain joins TRBV19 to TRBJ1-4; 8 nucleotides line up with TRBD1. The CDR3 is made up of 14 amino acids. The V gene's germline CDR1 is LNHDA and CDR2 SQIVND (reference sequence). V was pared by 8 bases and J by 1 base, with 3 bases of the junction left unmatched. CDR3 amino acids: CASLDRGTNEKLFF. CDR3 in DNA: TGTGCCAGTCTAGACAGGGGAACTAATGAAAAACTGTTTTTT.

The chain recombines TRBV6-5 with TRBJ2-7, with TRBD1 identical over 9 bases. The length of the CDR3 is 14 residues. The V and J ends lost 8 bases and 9 bases, in that order; junction bases with no gene match: 14. Germline V gene data show CDR1 as MNHEY and CDR2 as SVGAGI. CDR3: CASGFSGTGSLQYF. Here the CDR3 DNA reads TGTGCCAGCGGGTTCTCCGGGACAGGGTCTTTGCAGTACTTC.

The chain uses TRBV28 and TRBJ1-4, with D uncertain. Germline V CDR1 and CDR2: MDHEN, SYDVKM. The CDR3 spans 13 residues. V was pared by 9 bases and J by 8 bases, with 16 bases between. The CDR3, as DNA: TGTGCCAGTGCTACGGTGGTAAGGGAAAAACTGTTTTTT. Amino acids: CASATVVREKLFF.